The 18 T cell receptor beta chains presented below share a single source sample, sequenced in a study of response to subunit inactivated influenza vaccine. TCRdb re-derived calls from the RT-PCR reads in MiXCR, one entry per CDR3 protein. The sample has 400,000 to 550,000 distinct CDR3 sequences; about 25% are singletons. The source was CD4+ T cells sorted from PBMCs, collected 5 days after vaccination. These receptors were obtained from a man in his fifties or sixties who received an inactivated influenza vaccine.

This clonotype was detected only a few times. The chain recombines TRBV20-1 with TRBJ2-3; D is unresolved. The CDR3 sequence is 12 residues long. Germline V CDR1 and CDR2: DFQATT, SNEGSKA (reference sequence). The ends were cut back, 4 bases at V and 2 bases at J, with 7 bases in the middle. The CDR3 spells CSAKPYTDTQYF. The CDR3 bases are TGCAGTGCTAAACCCTACACAGATACGCAGTATTTT.

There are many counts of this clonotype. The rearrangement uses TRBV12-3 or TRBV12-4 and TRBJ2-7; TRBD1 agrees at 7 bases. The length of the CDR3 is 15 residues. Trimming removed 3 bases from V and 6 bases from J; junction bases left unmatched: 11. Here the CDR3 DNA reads TGTGCCAGCAGTTTGAATGTTCACACAGGGGCCGAGCAGTACTTC. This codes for CASSLNVHTGAEQYF.

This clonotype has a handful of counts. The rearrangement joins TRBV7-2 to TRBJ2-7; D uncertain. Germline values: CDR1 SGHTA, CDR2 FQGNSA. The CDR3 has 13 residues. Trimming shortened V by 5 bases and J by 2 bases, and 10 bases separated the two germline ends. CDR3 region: CASSQPLAYEQYF. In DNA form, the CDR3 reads TGTGCCAGCAGCCAACCTCTAGCCTACGAGCAGTACTTC.

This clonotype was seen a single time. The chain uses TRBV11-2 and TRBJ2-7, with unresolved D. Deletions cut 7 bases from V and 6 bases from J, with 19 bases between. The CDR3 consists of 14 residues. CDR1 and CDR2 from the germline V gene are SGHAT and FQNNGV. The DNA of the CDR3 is TGTGCCAGCACCTACAGTGGGGTGAATGGCGAGCAGTACTTC. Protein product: CASTYSGVNGEQYF.

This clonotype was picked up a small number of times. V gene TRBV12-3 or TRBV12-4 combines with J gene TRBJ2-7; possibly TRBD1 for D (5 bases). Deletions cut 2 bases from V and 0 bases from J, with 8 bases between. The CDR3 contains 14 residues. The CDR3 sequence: CASSLQQVSYEQYF. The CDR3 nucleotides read TGTGCCAGCAGTTTACAACAGGTCTCCTACGAGCAGTACTTC.

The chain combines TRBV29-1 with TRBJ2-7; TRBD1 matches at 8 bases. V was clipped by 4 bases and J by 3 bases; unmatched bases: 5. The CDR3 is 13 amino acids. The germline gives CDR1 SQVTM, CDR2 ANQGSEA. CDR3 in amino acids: CSVAQGEVYEQYF. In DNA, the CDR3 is TGCAGCGTTGCACAGGGGGAAGTCTACGAGCAGTACTTC.

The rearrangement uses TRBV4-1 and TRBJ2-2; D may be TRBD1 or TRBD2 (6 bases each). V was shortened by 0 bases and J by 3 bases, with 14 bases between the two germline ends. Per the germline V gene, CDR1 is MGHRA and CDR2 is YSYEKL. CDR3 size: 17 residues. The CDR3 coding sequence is TGCGCCAGCAGCCAAGAAGGGGGGCGCGTTGACACCGGGGAGCTGTTTTTT. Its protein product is CASSQEGGRVDTGELFF.

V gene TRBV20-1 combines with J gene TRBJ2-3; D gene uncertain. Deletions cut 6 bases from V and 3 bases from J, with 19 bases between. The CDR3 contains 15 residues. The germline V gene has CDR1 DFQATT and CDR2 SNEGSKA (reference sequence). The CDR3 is CSARKGGSWTDTQYF. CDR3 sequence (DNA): TGCAGTGCAAGAAAAGGTGGTTCCTGGACAGATACGCAGTATTTT.

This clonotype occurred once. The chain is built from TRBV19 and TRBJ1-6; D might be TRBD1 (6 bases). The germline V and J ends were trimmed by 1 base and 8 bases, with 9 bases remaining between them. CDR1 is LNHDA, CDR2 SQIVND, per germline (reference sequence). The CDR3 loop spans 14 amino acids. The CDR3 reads CASSIGGGHSPLHF. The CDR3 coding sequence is TGTGCCAGTAGTATAGGTGGGGGCCATTCACCCCTCCACTTT.

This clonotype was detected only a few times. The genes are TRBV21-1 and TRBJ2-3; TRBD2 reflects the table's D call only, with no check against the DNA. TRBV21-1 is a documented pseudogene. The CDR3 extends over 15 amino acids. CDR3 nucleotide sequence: TGTGCCGACACTTCTAGCGGGCCTAGCACAGATACGCAGTATTTT. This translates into CADTSSGPSTDTQYF.

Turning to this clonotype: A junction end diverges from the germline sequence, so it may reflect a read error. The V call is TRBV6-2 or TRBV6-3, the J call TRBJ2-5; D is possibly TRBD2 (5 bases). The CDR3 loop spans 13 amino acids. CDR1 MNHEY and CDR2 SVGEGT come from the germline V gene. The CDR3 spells CASNYREQETQYF. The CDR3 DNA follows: TGTGCCAGCAATTACCGGGAACAAGAGACCCAGTACTTC.

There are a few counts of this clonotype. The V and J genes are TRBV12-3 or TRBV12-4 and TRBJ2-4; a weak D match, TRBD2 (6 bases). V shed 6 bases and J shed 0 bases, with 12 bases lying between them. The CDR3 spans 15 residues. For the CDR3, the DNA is TGTGCCAGCAGCGCGCGGGACTTAGCCAAAAACATTCAGTACTTC. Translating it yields CASSARDLAKNIQYF.

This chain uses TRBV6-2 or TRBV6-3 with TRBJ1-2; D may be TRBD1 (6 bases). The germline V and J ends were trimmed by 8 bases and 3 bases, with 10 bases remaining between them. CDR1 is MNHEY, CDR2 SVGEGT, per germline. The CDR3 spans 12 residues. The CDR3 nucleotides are TGTGCCAGCTGCGAGGGGGACTATGGCTACACCTTC. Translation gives CASCEGDYGYTF.

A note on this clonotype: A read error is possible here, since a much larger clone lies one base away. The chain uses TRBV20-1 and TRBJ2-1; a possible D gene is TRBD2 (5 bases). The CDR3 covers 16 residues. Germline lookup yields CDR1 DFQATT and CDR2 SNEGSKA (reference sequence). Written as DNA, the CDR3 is TGCTGTGCTAGAGGGTTTCCGGGGAGTCCGAGGGATGAGCAGTTCTTC. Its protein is CCARGFPGSPRDEQFF.

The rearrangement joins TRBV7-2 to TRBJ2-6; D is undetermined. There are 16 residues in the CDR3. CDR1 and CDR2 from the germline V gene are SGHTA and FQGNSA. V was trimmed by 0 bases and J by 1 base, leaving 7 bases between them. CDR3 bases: TGTGCCAGCAGCTTAGCGCTGGGGTCTGGGGCCAACGTCCTGACTTTC. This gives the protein CASSLALGSGANVLTF.

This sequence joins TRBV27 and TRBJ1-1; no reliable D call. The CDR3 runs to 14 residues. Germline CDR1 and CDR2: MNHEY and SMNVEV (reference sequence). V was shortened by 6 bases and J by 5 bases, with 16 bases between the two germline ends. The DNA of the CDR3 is TGTGCCAGCAGACGGAGGCAAATCGGTACTGAAGCTTTCTTT. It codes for CASRRRQIGTEAFF.

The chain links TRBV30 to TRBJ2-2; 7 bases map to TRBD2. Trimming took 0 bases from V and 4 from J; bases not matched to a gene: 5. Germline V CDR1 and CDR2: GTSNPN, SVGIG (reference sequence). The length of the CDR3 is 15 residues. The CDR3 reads CAWSVLSGRTGELFF. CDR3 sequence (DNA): TGTGCCTGGAGTGTACTTAGCGGGCGCACCGGGGAGCTGTTTTTT.

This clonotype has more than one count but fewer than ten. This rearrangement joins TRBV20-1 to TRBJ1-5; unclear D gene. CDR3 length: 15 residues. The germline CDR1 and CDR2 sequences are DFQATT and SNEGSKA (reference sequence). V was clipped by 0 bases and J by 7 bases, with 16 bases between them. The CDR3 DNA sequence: TGCAGTGCTAGAGATAACAGACTCACGGGGCAGCCCCAGCATTTT. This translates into CSARDNRLTGQPQHF.